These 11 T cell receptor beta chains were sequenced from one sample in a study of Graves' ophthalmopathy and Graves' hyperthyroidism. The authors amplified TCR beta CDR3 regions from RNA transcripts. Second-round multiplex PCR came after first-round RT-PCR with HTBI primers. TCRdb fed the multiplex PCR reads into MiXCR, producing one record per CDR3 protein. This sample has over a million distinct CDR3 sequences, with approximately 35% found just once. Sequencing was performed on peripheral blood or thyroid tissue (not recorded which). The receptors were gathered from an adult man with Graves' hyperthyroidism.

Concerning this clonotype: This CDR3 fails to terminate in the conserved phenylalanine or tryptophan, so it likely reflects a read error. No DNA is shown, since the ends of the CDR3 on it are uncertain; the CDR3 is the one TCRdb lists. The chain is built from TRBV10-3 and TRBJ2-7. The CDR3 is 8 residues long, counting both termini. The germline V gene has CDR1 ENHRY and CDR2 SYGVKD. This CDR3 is CAISESRG.

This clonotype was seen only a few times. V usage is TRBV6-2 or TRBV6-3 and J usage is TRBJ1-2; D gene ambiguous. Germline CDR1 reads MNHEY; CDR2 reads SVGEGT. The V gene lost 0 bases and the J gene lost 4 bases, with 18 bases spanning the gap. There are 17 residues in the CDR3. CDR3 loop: CASSYSKNGLDRYGYTF. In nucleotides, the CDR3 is TGTGCCAGCAGTTACTCGAAAAACGGGCTAGACCGCTATGGCTACACCTTC.

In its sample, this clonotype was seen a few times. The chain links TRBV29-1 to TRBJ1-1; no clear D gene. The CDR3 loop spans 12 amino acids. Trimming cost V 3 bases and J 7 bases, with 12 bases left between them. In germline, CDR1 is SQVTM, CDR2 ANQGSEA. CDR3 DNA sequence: TGCAGCGTTGACACCACTGCCGGTGAAGCTTTCTTT. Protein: CSVDTTAGEAFF.

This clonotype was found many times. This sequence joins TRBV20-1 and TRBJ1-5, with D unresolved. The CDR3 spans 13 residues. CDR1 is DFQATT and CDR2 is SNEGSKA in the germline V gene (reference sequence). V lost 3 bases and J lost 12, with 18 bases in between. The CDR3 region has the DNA TGCAGTGCTAGTGGGGTAGGCGCCGAACTCCAGCATTTT. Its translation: CSASGVGAELQHF.

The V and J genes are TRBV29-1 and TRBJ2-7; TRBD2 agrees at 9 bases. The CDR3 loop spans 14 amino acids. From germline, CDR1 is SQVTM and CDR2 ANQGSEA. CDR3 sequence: CSASPGLAPYEQYF. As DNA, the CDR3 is TGCAGTGCTAGTCCCGGACTAGCGCCTTACGAGCAGTACTTC.

CDR3 protein: CASSPQGAAQPLHF. CDR3 bases: TGTGCCAGCAGCCCTCAGGGGGCAGCTCAGCCCCTCCACTTT. This chain links TRBV7-9 with TRBJ1-6, with 8 bases fitting TRBD1. Germline V gene data show CDR1 as SEHNR and CDR2 as FQNEAQ (reference sequence). V dropped 5 bases and J dropped 13; count of bases not matched to a gene: 10. This CDR3 contains 14 residues. The variable domain in full, with the rest retrieved from reference TRBV7-9 and TRBJ1-6, is DTGVSQNPRHKITKRGQNVTFRCDPISEHNRLYWYRQTLGQGPEFLTYFQNEAQLEKSRLLSDRFSAERPKGSFSTLEIQRTEQGDSAMYLCASSPQGAAQPLHFGNGTRLTVT.

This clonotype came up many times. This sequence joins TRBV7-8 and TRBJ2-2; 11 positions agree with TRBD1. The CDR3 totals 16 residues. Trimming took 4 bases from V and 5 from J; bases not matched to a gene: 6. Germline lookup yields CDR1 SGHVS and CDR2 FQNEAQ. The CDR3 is CASSSPDRGLTGELFF. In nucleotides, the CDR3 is TGTGCCAGCAGCTCGCCGGACAGGGGGCTGACCGGGGAGCTGTTTTTT. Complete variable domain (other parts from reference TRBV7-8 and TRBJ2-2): GAGVSQSPRYKVAKRGQDVALRCDPISGHVSLFWYQQALGQGPEFLTYFQNEAQLDKSGLPSDRFFAERPEGSVSTLKIQRTQQEDSAVYLCASSSPDRGLTGELFFGEGSRLTVL.

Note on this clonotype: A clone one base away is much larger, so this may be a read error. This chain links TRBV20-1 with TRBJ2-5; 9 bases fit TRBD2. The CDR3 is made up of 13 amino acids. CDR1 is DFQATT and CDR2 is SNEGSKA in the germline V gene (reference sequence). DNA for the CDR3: TGCAGTGCTAGTGCCGCGGCTAGCGGGGAAAATGGCTTC. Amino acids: CSASAAASGENGF.

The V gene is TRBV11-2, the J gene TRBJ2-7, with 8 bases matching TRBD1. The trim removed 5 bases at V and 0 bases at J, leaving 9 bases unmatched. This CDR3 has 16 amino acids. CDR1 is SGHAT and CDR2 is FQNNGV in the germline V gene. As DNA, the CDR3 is TGTGCCAGCAGCCCGCGGGGAACAGGGGGCTCCTACGAGCAGTACTTC. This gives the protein CASSPRGTGGSYEQYF.

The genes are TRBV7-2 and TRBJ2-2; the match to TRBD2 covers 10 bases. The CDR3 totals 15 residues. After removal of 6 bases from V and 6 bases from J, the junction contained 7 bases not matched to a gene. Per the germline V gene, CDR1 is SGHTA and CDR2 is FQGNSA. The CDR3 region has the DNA TGTGCCAGCAGTTTTCCTAGCGGGAGTGCCGGGGAGCTGTTTTTT. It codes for CASSFPSGSAGELFF. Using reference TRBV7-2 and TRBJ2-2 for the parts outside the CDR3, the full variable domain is GAGVSQSPSNKVTEKGKDVELRCDPISGHTALYWYRQSLGQGLEFLIYFQGNSAPDKSGLPSDRFSAERTGGSVSTLTIQRTQQEDSAVYLCASSFPSGSAGELFFGEGSRLTVL.

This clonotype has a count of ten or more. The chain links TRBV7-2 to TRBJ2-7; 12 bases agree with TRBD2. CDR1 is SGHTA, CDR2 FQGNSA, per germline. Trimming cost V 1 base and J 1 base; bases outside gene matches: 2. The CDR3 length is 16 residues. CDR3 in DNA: TGTGCCAGCAGCTTAGGACTAGCGGGAGTATCCTACGAGCAGTACTTC. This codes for CASSLGLAGVSYEQYF.